This T cell receptor beta chain was obtained from a study of sequential checkpoint blockade in melanoma. Study summary: DNA from around 87 pretreatment tumor samples underwent TCRβ immunosequencing. After nivolumab or ipilimumab alone, about two dozen patients had week-13 rebiopsies.

The sample's treatment: randomized to nivolumab then ipilimumab (arm A) or the reverse (arm B). Sequencing used immunoSEQ multiplex PCR; TCRdb keeps in-frame clones, though not all of them. Of approximately 3,000 clones listed, approximately 20% were seen once; the top ten hold about 10%. The ends were cut back, 2 bases at V and 4 bases at J, with 17 bases in the middle. The V gene's germline CDR1 is KGHSH and CDR2 LQKENI. The CDR3 loop spans 16 amino acids. The TCR was taken from a human donor with melanoma. The chain employs TRBV18 and TRBJ1-1; D might be TRBD1 (6 bases). This material consisted of tumor tissue (inferred from file names), taken from a patient given nivolumab and ipilimumab in sequence. Written as DNA, the CDR3 is TGTGCCAGCTCACCATACCGACCAGGGGCTAGCACTGAAGCTTTCTTT. Its protein is CASSPYRPGASTEAFF.